The rows below give T cell receptor beta chains drawn from one sample of a study of T cell repertoires in cytomegalovirus infection. TCRdb recomputed calls from the reads with MiXCR, one row per CDR3 protein. The table records 300,000 to 400,000 distinct CDR3 sequences, approximately 25% of them present only once. Their antigens are not known. The sequencing here drew on cultured PBMCs, taken from culture after CMV antigen stimulation. These receptors all come from a human donor in good health (CMV status not recorded). Some clones in this sample may be carry-over from other donors' samples. CDR3s include the opening cysteine and the closing phenylalanine or tryptophan. Each record gives: clone size, D gene, V gene, J gene, CDR3 DNA, CDR3 protein. The D gene is left open where the match is weak. Rows may omit the clone size; those that give it use once, few, many or a size class.

size: .; D: .; V: TRBV2; J: TRBJ2-7; DNA: TGTGCCAGCAGTGGGCCAGATTACGAGCAGTACTTC; CDR3: CASSGPDYEQYF
size: few; D: TRBD1; V: TRBV18; J: TRBJ1-2; DNA: TGTGCCAGCTCGCGAGGGACAGGGGCTTCCTATGGCTACACCTTC; CDR3: CASSRGTGASYGYTF
size: .; D: .; V: TRBV7-2; J: TRBJ2-1; DNA: TGTGCCAGCAGCTTAGGTGTAAGCGGGTTAACTTCCTACAATGAGCAGTTCTTC; CDR3: CASSLGVSGLTSYNEQFF
size: many; D: .; V: TRBV10-3; J: TRBJ2-7; DNA: TGTGCCATCAGCCTGGACAAAACCTACGAGCAGTACTTC; CDR3: CAISLDKTYEQYF
size: few; D: TRBD2; V: TRBV6-6; J: TRBJ2-1; DNA: TGTGCCAGCAGGTCAGGGACTAGCGGCTACAATGAGCAGTTCTTC; CDR3: CASRSGTSGYNEQFF
size: .; D: TRBD2; V: TRBV6-6; J: TRBJ2-1; DNA: TGTGCCAGCAGTTACCCCAGAGTACTAGCGGAATACAATGAGCAGTTCTTC; CDR3: CASSYPRVLAEYNEQFF
size: .; D: TRBD2; V: TRBV12-3/TRBV12-4; J: TRBJ2-5; DNA: TGTGCCAGCAGTCCTTCAGCCGGACTAGCGGGAAAGTACTTC; CDR3: CASSPSAGLAGKYF
size: few; D: .; V: TRBV7-2; J: TRBJ1-3; DNA: TGTGCCAGTCAACGCTACGGAAACACCATATATTTT; CDR3: CASQRYGNTIYF
size: few; D: TRBD1; V: TRBV12-3/TRBV12-4; J: TRBJ2-5; DNA: TGTGCCAGCAGTCCCCGACAGGGGGGACAAGAGACCCAGTACTTC; CDR3: CASSPRQGGQETQYF
size: .; D: TRBD2; V: TRBV12-3/TRBV12-4; J: TRBJ2-3; DNA: TGTGCCAGCAGTCCGCAGTCTAGCGGAGTCACAGATACGCAGTATTTT; CDR3: CASSPQSSGVTDTQYF
size: few; D: .; V: TRBV5-4; J: TRBJ2-5; DNA: TGTGCCACCTCAGCTAGGCAGGGTGGAGAGACCCAGTACTTC; CDR3: CATSARQGGETQYF
size: many; D: .; V: TRBV7-8; J: TRBJ2-3; DNA: TGTGCCAGCAGCCTACTTCCACAGCGGGCTCGAGGGATTACAGATACGCAGTATTTT; CDR3: CASSLLPQRARGITDTQYF
size: .; D: .; V: TRBV12-3/TRBV12-4; J: TRBJ2-7; DNA: TGTGCCAGCGGACTGGAAAGTTTCTACGAGCAGTACTTC; CDR3: CASGLESFYEQYF
size: .; D: .; V: TRBV7-2; J: TRBJ1-2; DNA: TGTGCCAGCAGCTTAGGGGGAACGTTCTATGGCTACACCTTC; CDR3: CASSLGGTFYGYTF
size: .; D: .; V: TRBV5-8; J: TRBJ2-1; DNA: TGTGCCAGCAGCTTCGGCTATGTATCAGAGCAGTTCTTC; CDR3: CASSFGYVSEQFF
size: .; D: TRBD2; V: TRBV12-3/TRBV12-4; J: TRBJ2-1; DNA: TGTGCCAGCAGTTTAATGGCTAGCGGGGACTCCTACAATGAGCAGTTCTTC; CDR3: CASSLMASGDSYNEQFF
size: .; D: .; V: TRBV7-9; J: TRBJ1-2; DNA: TGTGCCTCCGTCCCGGGAAACTATGGCTACACCTTC; CDR3: CASVPGNYGYTF
size: .; D: TRBD1; V: TRBV7-2; J: TRBJ1-2; DNA: TGTGCCAGCAGCTCAGACAGGGGGAGTTGGTATGGCTACACCTTC; CDR3: CASSSDRGSWYGYTF
size: .; D: TRBD1; V: TRBV4-3; J: TRBJ1-2; DNA: TGCGCCAGCAGCCGTCAACAGGGGTCTGGCTACACCTTC; CDR3: CASSRQQGSGYTF
size: many; D: .; V: TRBV28; J: TRBJ1-5; DNA: TGTGCCAGCAGTTTCGGCGTCCAGCCCCAGCATTTT; CDR3: CASSFGVQPQHF
size: .; D: TRBD1; V: TRBV4-1; J: TRBJ2-7; DNA: TGCGCCAGCAGCCTAGACAGGGGCCTTTACGAGCAGTACTTC; CDR3: CASSLDRGLYEQYF
size: few; D: .; V: TRBV2; J: TRBJ1-4; DNA: TGTGCCAGCAGTGCTCAAGAAAAACTGTTTTTT; CDR3: CASSAQEKLFF
size: .; D: .; V: TRBV2; J: TRBJ1-5; DNA: TGTGCCAGCAGGAGCCACGACCGGGAGCCCCAGCATTTT; CDR3: CASRSHDREPQHF
size: .; D: .; V: TRBV6-5; J: TRBJ1-2; DNA: TGTGCCAGCAGTCAGCGTGATTCGTCTAACTATGGCTACACCTTC; CDR3: CASSQRDSSNYGYTF
size: .; D: .; V: TRBV19; J: TRBJ1-3; DNA: TGTGCCAGTAGTATCATGAAGACTTCTGGAAACACCATATATTTT; CDR3: CASSIMKTSGNTIYF
size: few; D: .; V: TRBV4-3; J: TRBJ2-5; DNA: TGCGCCAGCAGCCAAGATCGTAAGCGGTACGGGTACCAAGAGACCCAGTACTTC; CDR3: CASSQDRKRYGYQETQYF
size: few; D: TRBD1; V: TRBV29-1; J: TRBJ2-1; DNA: TGCAGCGTTGATGGACAGGGCGCCAATGAGCAGTTCTTC; CDR3: CSVDGQGANEQFF
size: few; D: .; V: TRBV7-2; J: TRBJ1-2; DNA: TGTGCCAGCAGCTTAGATCAGGGGTGGGTTGGCTACACCTTC; CDR3: CASSLDQGWVGYTF
size: many; D: TRBD1; V: TRBV6-1; J: TRBJ2-5; DNA: TGTGCCAGCAGTTGGACAGGGGGGCGCCTCCAAGAGACCCAGTACTTC; CDR3: CASSWTGGRLQETQYF
size: .; D: TRBD1; V: TRBV2; J: TRBJ1-2; DNA: TGTGCCAGCAGTGAAACCAGGGGGGACAATGGCTACACCTTC; CDR3: CASSETRGDNGYTF
size: few; D: .; V: TRBV19; J: TRBJ2-1; DNA: TGTGCCAGTATTCCCCAGCCCGGATTACACTTTGTTGAGCAGTTCTTC; CDR3: CASIPQPGLHFVEQFF
size: many; D: .; V: TRBV7-8; J: TRBJ2-1; DNA: TGTGCCAGCAGCTTCTTGAGCGAAATTTACAATGAGCAGTTCTTC; CDR3: CASSFLSEIYNEQFF
size: .; D: .; V: TRBV14; J: TRBJ2-5; DNA: TGTGCCAGCAGCAATGTATGGGGGGAGGAGACCCAGTACTTC; CDR3: CASSNVWGEETQYF
size: .; D: .; V: TRBV19; J: TRBJ1-1; DNA: TGTGCCAGTAATTCTCAAATGGGGACTGAAGCTTTCTTT; CDR3: CASNSQMGTEAFF
size: .; D: .; V: TRBV20-1; J: TRBJ1-1; DNA: TGCAGTGCTAGAGAATACGGTAGTGAAGCTTTCTTT; CDR3: CSAREYGSEAFF
size: few; D: .; V: TRBV6-2/TRBV6-3; J: TRBJ2-7; DNA: TGTGCCAGCAGTTACCGAACATCCCAGGGTAACGAGCAGTACTTC; CDR3: CASSYRTSQGNEQYF
size: few; D: TRBD2; V: TRBV12-3/TRBV12-4; J: TRBJ2-1; DNA: TGTGCCAGCAGTTTTTTGGCTAGCGGCGATGAGCAGTTCTTC; CDR3: CASSFLASGDEQFF
size: .; D: .; V: TRBV7-2; J: TRBJ2-7; DNA: TGTGCCAGCAGCTTAGCATGGTACGAGCAGTACTTC; CDR3: CASSLAWYEQYF
size: once; D: .; V: TRBV28; J: TRBJ2-3; DNA: TGTGCCAGCAGACCCCGGGTACCCCCCGATACGCAGTATTTT; CDR3: CASRPRVPPDTQYF
size: few; D: TRBD1; V: TRBV7-8; J: TRBJ1-5; DNA: TGTGCCAGCAGCGTGGGGCCCAGGGGGCTCCATCAGCCCCAGCATTTT; CDR3: CASSVGPRGLHQPQHF
size: few; D: TRBD1; V: TRBV27; J: TRBJ2-2; DNA: TGTGCCAGCGGACAGGGAGATACCACCGGGGAGCTGTTTTTT; CDR3: CASGQGDTTGELFF
size: .; D: .; V: TRBV29-1; J: TRBJ2-7; DNA: TGCAGCGTCGAGAGGATCATTCCTCCCTACGAGCAGTACTTC; CDR3: CSVERIIPPYEQYF
size: .; D: .; V: TRBV7-2; J: TRBJ1-6; DNA: TGTGCCAGCAGCTTAGACGGGTGGAATTCACCCCTCCACTTT; CDR3: CASSLDGWNSPLHF
size: many; D: .; V: TRBV7-2; J: TRBJ1-4; DNA: TGTGCCAGCAGCACCCGCGGGGGATTTAATGAAAAACTGTTTTTT; CDR3: CASSTRGGFNEKLFF
size: .; D: .; V: TRBV27; J: TRBJ1-2; DNA: TGTGCCAGCAGTTTAAGGTTCGGGACTCCCAAAGGGGGCACCTTC; CDR3: CASSLRFGTPKGGTF
size: .; D: TRBD2; V: TRBV19; J: TRBJ2-1; DNA: TGTGCCAGCCAAAGTCGACTAGCGGCGGTCAATGAGCAGTTCTTC; CDR3: CASQSRLAAVNEQFF
size: few; D: .; V: TRBV7-8; J: TRBJ1-1; DNA: TGTGCCAGCAGCTTTATCCCAAACACTGAAGCTTTCTTT; CDR3: CASSFIPNTEAFF